This TCR beta chain is from a study of blood T cell repertoires in COVID-19. Study overall: The analysed material was cDNA or gDNA that came from T cells, B-cell-depleted T cells, or PBMCs.

The method was immunoSEQ multiplex PCR; TCRdb's version includes in-frame clones alone and lacks a portion of them. The sample has about 200,000 clones, around 90% seen once. This clone was seen a single time. After removal of 0 bases from V and 4 bases from J, the junction contained 2 bases not matched to a gene. Germline V gene sequence: CDR1 SGHRS, CDR2 YFSETQ. The CDR3 length is 16 residues. V usage is TRBV5-1 and J usage is TRBJ2-3; 13 positions agree with TRBD2. Sequenced sample: peripheral blood. The sequence was obtained from a middle-aged man with acute or convalescent COVID-19. The CDR3 DNA sequence: TGCGCCAGCAGCTTGGGGACTAGCGGGGGAGCAGATACGCAGTATTTT. Amino acid sequence: CASSLGTSGGADTQYF.